This TCR beta chain is from a study of T cell changes during pregnancy in multiple sclerosis. This CDR3 has 15 amino acids. J gave up 8 bases and V 0 bases, and 7 bases lay outside the gene matches. Germline V lookup: CDR1 LGHNA, CDR2 YNFKEQ. Data came from immunoSEQ multiplex PCR; TCRdb stores just in-frame clones and leaves some out. The table lists roughly 17,000 clones, more than 75% of them singletons, with over 9% in the top ten. The rearrangement uses TRBV4-2 and TRBJ2-1, with TRBD2 matching over 7 bases. This clonotype originated in a female donor with multiple sclerosis, enrolled in a pregnancy study. The sample consisted of CD8+ T cells from peripheral blood mononuclear cells, taken after pregnancy. This chain's CDR3 is CASSQDQRGYDEQFF. CDR3 sequence (DNA): TGTGCCAGCAGCCAAGACCAGCGGGGATATGATGAGCAGTTCTTC.